This T cell receptor (beta chain) was sequenced in a study of Graves' ophthalmopathy and Graves' hyperthyroidism (dated by TCRdb to the late 2010s). About the study as a whole: Peripheral blood was collected at initial diagnosis, prior to any treatment. In about 6 hyperthyroidism patients, T-cell repertoires of thyroid tissue and blood were compared. The roughly 94 discovery patients were randomly split 7:3 into training and test sets. The independent validation cohort included around 19 hyperthyroidism patients plus 17 patients who later progressed from hyperthyroidism to ophthalmopathy. Once sampling was done, hyperthyroidism patients were given methimazole at a starting dose of 30 mg daily, while ophthalmopathy patients were given high-dose intravenous methylprednisolone. TCR beta repertoire signatures were used to distinguish Graves' ophthalmopathy from Graves' hyperthyroidism and to predict progression to ophthalmopathy. A discovery set of more than 90 patients (around 44 ophthalmopathy, 57 stable hyperthyroidism) was enrolled to explore V-J signatures distinguishing ophthalmopathy from hyperthyroidism. In total, 135 blood samples were TCR-sequenced: 40 to 45 ophthalmopathy, roughly 77 hyperthyroidism and some 17 hyperthyroidism-to-ophthalmopathy patients. Study-wide conclusions, independent of this receptor: Among expanded thyroid clonotypes with frequency above 0.001, most also showed up in blood, which suggests that blood repertoires may reflect the thyroid immune response. No statistical method was used to set the sample size in advance, and the investigators knew which group each participant was assigned to. In cross-validation, the 13-signature model distinguished ophthalmopathy from stable hyperthyroidism with just over 85% sensitivity and about 81% specificity, while in the test set the corresponding values were around 79% and 71%. In validation, the model predicted ophthalmopathy progression with more than 70% sensitivity and roughly 72% specificity; more than ten predicted patients were CT-confirmed with GO in a median of around 6 months.

This clonotype was seen many times. Its antigen target is currently unknown. No quality values exist for individual bases; no much larger clone is one base distant. For repertoire sequencing, the TCR beta CDR3 regions were amplified from RNA transcripts. The first round was an RT-PCR using HTBI primers with the Qiagen OneStep RT-PCR kit, and this first round was followed by a second-round multiplex PCR, then size selection and purification. Libraries were sequenced on an Illumina HiSeq2000 using paired-end 100 bp reads. In the source study's methods: SOAPnuke was used to process the reads, removing any read that contained adapters or uncalled bases, had a mean Phred below 15, or lacked an exact match to the constant primer or identifier. COPE v1.2.5 was used to merge the high-quality paired reads. Each unique nucleotide sequence was treated as a clonotype, and MiTCR v1.1 was used to align the clonotypes to the IMGT TRB V, D and J references. The analysis was limited to V-J combinations with a frequency above 0.0001, which together covered 98% to 99.2% of repertoires. For each V-J combination, a TCR clonal expansion and chaos score was defined as the ratio of F50 clonal expansion to chaos observed in the TCRdist matrix. Welch's t-statistics and random forest were used to narrow the features down to roughly twelve V-J combinations, which were then fed into a naive Bayes classifier. The Morisita-Horn index was used to measure how similar the thyroid and blood repertoires were. The public reads were reanalyzed by TCRdb: fastp trimming at Q25, MiXCR alignment, in-frame beta chains only. For every CDR3 protein sequence, its rows merge into one entry that carries the most common genes and DNA. These V and J calls rely on TCRdb rather than the paper's analysis. This sample gives 220,000 or so distinct CDR3 sequences in total; around a fifth of them show up just once. The biggest ten clones account for roughly 42% of the sample.

Looking up the germline V gene (reference sequence) yields CDR1 LNHDA and CDR2 SQIVND. Trimming takes 7 bases from V and 5 bases from J, and the germline ends sit 14 bases apart. The CDR3 has 13 amino acids, counting the end cysteine and phenylalanine. The entry retains the CDR3 DNA only, 39 bases that are in frame from base 1. Ophthalmopathy patients had moderately to severely active disease, Clinical Activity Score of at least 3, NOSPECS grade of at least 4, and disease duration under 3 months. Patients with other autoimmune diseases, uncontrolled infections, pregnancy or lactation were excluded from the study. Diagnosis was based on clinical symptoms, serum thyroxine, TRAb, thyroid ultrasound and orbital computed tomography. Using Ficoll-Paque density gradient centrifugation, PBMCs were isolated from 8.5 to 10 ml of fresh peripheral blood. Total RNA was extracted with Trizol reagent and quality-checked on an Agilent 2100 Bioanalyzer.

Sequenced: peripheral blood. This TCR was sampled from a woman aged 45-59 years with Graves' ophthalmopathy. Donor details come from another sample of the same person, matched by shared clones. The V and J segments used are TRBV19 and TRBJ1-1; the D gene remains uncertain. The CDR3 loop reads CASTTRWETEAFF. The DNA sequence is TGTGCCAGTACCACGAGGTGGGAGACTGAAGCTTTCTTT.